This T cell receptor (beta chain) was obtained from a study of blood T cell repertoires in COVID-19. Study-wide context: COVID-19 samples, acute and convalescent, were from the United States, Italy and Spain. In each case, the material was cDNA or gDNA derived from T cells, B-cell-depleted T cells, or PBMCs.

The authors' processing: The authors estimated nucleated cell counts from reference gene primer amplification. Using immunoSEQ multiplex PCR, the repertoire was profiled, and TCRdb retains in-frame clones only, with some absent. V and J calls plus clone size are reproduced from that table; the DNA served to infer D and trimming. Here the sample spans tens of thousands of clones, around four fifths being singletons. The CDR3 is 15 residues long. Germline CDR1 is MRHNA and CDR2 is SNTAGT. V lost 5 bases, J lost 9 bases, and 9 bases stayed unmatched. The sequence derives from a woman between 55 and 75 years old with acute or convalescent COVID-19. This chain uses TRBV6-4 with TRBJ2-1, with 11 bases lining up with TRBD2. Sequencing was done on a sample of peripheral blood. This chain's CDR3 is CASSIAGGSEAEQFF. The CDR3 region has the DNA TGTGCCAGCAGTATAGCGGGGGGGTCTGAGGCTGAGCAGTTCTTC.